This record looks at one T cell receptor (beta chain) sequence and its context. Its antigen remains unknown. With only one base between it and a far larger clone, this is likely a read error. Amplicons of TCR beta CDR3 were generated from genomic DNA by two-round multiplex PCR. During first-round PCR, primers specific to each TRBV and TRBJ gene were used. TCRdb processed the multiplex PCR reads anew with MiXCR; each CDR3 protein has one entry. The table shows over 25,000 distinct CDR3 sequences, with roughly 50% occurring only once. The data are from a study of prognosis after radiotherapy for stage I lung cancer. Study-level background: In about a dozen patients the tumors were adenocarcinoma, and in over five they were squamous cell carcinoma. There were a few patients who developed distant metastases (median 7 months) after radiotherapy, while around 15 showed no significant progression. The study's findings and limits: Patients without metastases reportedly showed TRBV and TRBJ gene usage unlike that of patients with metastases.

The CDR3 sequence is 15 residues long. Germline lookup yields CDR1 KGHDR and CDR2 SFDVKD. The clonotype originates from a donor over 45 with non-small cell lung cancer. Sample: PBMCs, taken before or after stereotactic body radiation therapy (not recorded which). J is TRBJ2-7 and V is TRBV24-1; TRBD2 aligns across 7 bases. The CDR3 loop reads CAISYGASGPYEQYF. For the CDR3, the DNA is TGTGCCATCAGTTACGGGGCTAGCGGCCCCTACGAGCAGTACTTC.